This passage covers 22 T cell receptor beta chains from one sample sequenced in a study of T-cell memory formation after mild COVID-19. TCRdb used MiXCR to reprocess the 5' RACE reads, holding one entry per CDR3 protein. This table holds 120,000 to 150,000 distinct CDR3 sequences, about 19% found once. Sequenced input: PBMCs or a T cell subset sorted from them (not recorded which). Source of these receptors: an adult woman who had mild COVID-19 (a few samples of this study predate the infection). Cell type and time point are not known.

This rearrangement joins TRBV4-3 to TRBJ2-7; 9 positions agree with TRBD2. The germline V gene encodes CDR1 LGHNA and CDR2 YSLEER. The V and J ends lost 2 bases and 6 bases, in that order; junction bases with no gene match: 8. CDR3 length: 15 residues. CDR3 in amino acids: CASSQIAGVSSEQYF. The CDR3 DNA reads TGCGCCAGCAGCCAAATAGCGGGAGTCAGCTCCGAGCAGTACTTC.

CDR3: CAISHGGETQYF. The CDR3, as DNA: TGTGCCATCAGTCACGGGGGAGAGACCCAGTACTTC. The J gene is TRBJ2-5, the V gene TRBV10-3; TRBD2 is a possible D gene (6 bases). V lost 5 bases and J 4 bases, leaving 8 bases between the germline ends. There are 12 residues in the CDR3. CDR1 and CDR2 (germline): ENHRY, SYGVKD.

This clonotype was recorded only once. This chain links TRBV5-4 with TRBJ1-1; 9 nucleotides match TRBD1. The CDR3 is 14 residues long. Germline V lookup: CDR1 SGHNT, CDR2 YYREEE (reference sequence). V trimming: 4 bases; J trimming: 3 bases; junction bases outside the gene matches: 4. The CDR3 loop is CASSIRQGDTEAFF. Written as DNA, the CDR3 is TGTGCCAGCAGCATCAGACAGGGGGACACTGAAGCTTTCTTT.

This clonotype was observed a few times. The chain carries TRBV5-1 and TRBJ2-5; 9 bases line up with TRBD1. Germline loops: CDR1 SGHRS, CDR2 YFSETQ. This CDR3 has 14 amino acids. The V segment lost 4 bases and the J segment 5 bases; nucleotides outside the gene matches: 6. For the CDR3, the DNA is TGCGCCAGCAGCGAACAGGGGGCCGGGGAGACCCAGTACTTC. Encoded protein: CASSEQGAGETQYF.

This clonotype was counted only a few times. V and J are TRBV3-1 and TRBJ2-7; tentatively, D is TRBD2 (6 bases). With 1 base removed from V and 0 bases from J, the gap between germline ends came to 13 bases. The CDR3 runs 16 residues. Germline V gene data show CDR1 as LGHDT and CDR2 as YNNKEL (reference sequence). The CDR3 loop reads CASSQGGGTASYEQYF. CDR3 nucleotides: TGTGCCAGCAGCCAAGGGGGCGGGACTGCCTCCTACGAGCAGTACTTC.

The table lists this clonotype with a few counts. The genes are TRBV21-1 and TRBJ2-6; TRBD1 reflects the table's D call only, with no check against the DNA. TRBV21-1 is recorded as a pseudogene. The CDR3 extends over 17 amino acids. The DNA of the CDR3 is TGTGCCAGCAGCAATCAGGACAGGGGGACTGGGGCCAACGTCCTGACTTTC. Translated: CASSNQDRGTGANVLTF.

The V gene is TRBV5-5, the J gene TRBJ2-6, with 10 nucleotides matching TRBD1. With 4 bases clipped from V and 0 bases from J, the junction kept 7 bases outside the gene matches. This CDR3 contains 18 residues. Germline V CDR1 and CDR2: SGHKS, YYEKEE (reference sequence). CDR3 protein: CASSVDRGLLSGANVLTF. Here the CDR3 DNA reads TGTGCCAGCAGCGTTGACAGGGGGCTACTCTCTGGGGCCAACGTCCTGACTTTC.

Only a few counts were recorded for this clonotype. This rearrangement joins TRBV7-3 to TRBJ2-1; D might be TRBD1 or TRBD2, each matching 5 bases. Germline values: CDR1 SGHTA, CDR2 FQGTGA. The CDR3 extends over 14 amino acids. Trimming took 5 bases from V and 10 from J, leaving 18 bases between them. CDR3 in DNA: TGTGCCAGCAGCCAGGGACCGACCTTGACGGAGCAGTTCTTC. Protein: CASSQGPTLTEQFF.

The chain combines TRBV19 with TRBJ2-1; TRBD1 aligns across 8 bases. The CDR3 consists of 17 residues. Trimming cost V 3 bases and J 5 bases; bases outside gene matches: 12. Germline V gives CDR1 LNHDA, CDR2 SQIVND (reference sequence). CDR3 loop: CASSIRLDRAGDNEQFF. Written as DNA, the CDR3 is TGTGCCAGTAGTATCCGGCTGGACAGGGCAGGCGACAATGAGCAGTTCTTC. The full variable domain, completed using reference TRBV19 and TRBJ2-1, is DGGITQSPKYLFRKEGQNVTLSCEQNLNHDAMYWYRQDPGQGLRLIYYSQIVNDFQKGDIAEGYSVSREKKESFPLTVTSAQKNPTAFYLCASSIRLDRAGDNEQFFGPGTRLTVL.

The V and J genes are TRBV5-1 and TRBJ2-3; D gene uncertain. Trimming shortened V by 1 base and J by 0 bases, and 6 bases separated the two germline ends. Germline V lookup: CDR1 SGHRS, CDR2 YFSETQ. The CDR3 is made up of 14 amino acids. The CDR3 loop reads CASSLPQSTDTQYF. Written as DNA, the CDR3 is TGCGCCAGCAGCTTGCCTCAGAGCACAGATACGCAGTATTTT.

This clonotype was seen a few times. This chain connects TRBV5-5 to TRBJ2-7, with D tentatively TRBD2 (5 bases). The ends were cut back, 0 bases at V and 2 bases at J, with 9 bases in the middle. From germline, CDR1 is SGHKS and CDR2 YYEKEE (reference sequence). The CDR3 covers 14 residues. CDR3 DNA: TGTGCCAGCAGCTTGGATGAGAGGGCCTACGAGCAGTACTTC. Residues: CASSLDERAYEQYF.

V usage is TRBV10-3 and J usage is TRBJ2-5; 7 bases agree with TRBD2. The germline CDR1 and CDR2 sequences are ENHRY and SYGVKD. This CDR3 spans 13 amino acids. The ends lost 6 bases at V and 4 bases at J; junction bases unmatched: 5. The CDR3 DNA follows: TGTGCCATCAGCGCAGCGGGGATAGAGACCCAGTACTTC. It encodes CAISAAGIETQYF.

The chain uses TRBV9 and TRBJ2-3, with 9 bases matching TRBD2. Germline V gene lookup returns CDR1 SGDLS and CDR2 YYNGEE. Trimming cost V 0 bases and J 2 bases; bases outside gene matches: 10. This CDR3 has 18 residues. The DNA for the CDR3 is TGTGCCAGCAGCGTAGGGGTTTCAGCGGGGGGCCCCACAGATACGCAGTATTTT. The encoded protein is CASSVGVSAGGPTDTQYF.

The rearrangement joins TRBV4-3 to TRBJ1-1; D is ambiguous. Trimming left V 1 base short and J 4 bases short, with 7 bases between. Per the germline V gene, CDR1 is LGHNA and CDR2 is YSLEER. The CDR3 is 13 residues long. The CDR3 region is CASSQVSSTEAFF. CDR3 bases: TGCGCCAGCAGCCAAGTCTCTAGCACTGAAGCTTTCTTT.

The chain joins TRBV7-3 to TRBJ1-1; D is possibly TRBD1 (6 bases). The CDR3 spans 13 residues. Trimming took off 5 bases at V and 5 bases at J, with 12 bases between the two ends. The germline gives CDR1 SGHTA, CDR2 FQGTGA. The CDR3 DNA reads TGTGCCAGCAGCGCTACAGGGTGGACTGAAGCTTTCTTT. Its protein is CASSATGWTEAFF.

This clonotype was seen a few times. This rearrangement joins TRBV6-5 to TRBJ2-3; perhaps TRBD2 as D (6 bases). V lost 6 bases to trimming and J lost 2 bases, with 12 bases between them. CDR1 is MNHEY, CDR2 SVGAGI, per germline. This CDR3 spans 14 amino acids. In DNA form, the CDR3 reads TGTGCCAGCAGCCAGGCGGGACCCACAGATACGCAGTATTTT. Translation: CASSQAGPTDTQYF.

The chain carries TRBV24-1 and TRBJ1-5; the D is unclear. CDR1 and CDR2 (germline): KGHDR, SFDVKD. This CDR3 is 15 amino acids long. Trimming removed 4 bases from V and 3 bases from J, with 12 bases in between. The CDR3 protein is CATSEHGPANQPQHF. CDR3 bases: TGTGCCACCAGTGAGCACGGACCGGCCAATCAGCCCCAGCATTTT.

This sequence joins TRBV2 and TRBJ2-7; 8 positions agree with TRBD1. J was trimmed by 3 bases and V by 1 base; bases with no gene match: 8. Per the germline V gene, CDR1 is SNHLY and CDR2 is FYNNEI. This CDR3 is 16 amino acids long. The CDR3: CASSEDPGGLVYEQYF. CDR3 bases: TGTGCCAGCAGTGAAGATCCAGGGGGCCTCGTCTACGAGCAGTACTTC.

This clonotype occurred a few times. The V gene is TRBV5-1, the J gene TRBJ2-3; 10 nucleotides match TRBD1. V trimming: 5 bases; J trimming: 3 bases; junction bases outside the gene matches: 3. Germline V gives CDR1 SGHRS, CDR2 YFSETQ. This CDR3 contains 14 residues. Written as DNA, the CDR3 is TGCGCCAGCAGGAGACAGGGGGCGACAGATACGCAGTATTTT. It yields the protein CASRRQGATDTQYF.

This clonotype was counted between two and nine times. V usage is TRBV9 and J usage is TRBJ2-5; 9 positions agree with TRBD1. CDR3 size: 16 residues. Germline lookup yields CDR1 SGDLS and CDR2 YYNGEE. Unmatched junction bases numbered 6, after V lost 0 bases and J lost 3 bases. CDR3 coding DNA: TGTGCCAGCAGCGTAGTCCCGGGACAGGGAAAAGAGACCCAGTACTTC. Translating gives CASSVVPGQGKETQYF.

The V call is TRBV10-3, the J call TRBJ1-5; 9 positions agree with TRBD1. The CDR3 is 14 amino acids. After removal of 6 bases from V and 4 bases from J, the junction contained 4 bases not matched to a gene. CDR1 and CDR2 (germline): ENHRY, SYGVKD. CDR3 amino acids: CAISLGQGNQPQHF. The CDR3, as DNA: TGTGCCATCAGCCTGGGACAGGGAAATCAGCCCCAGCATTTT.

This clonotype was detected a few times. This chain's CDR3 is CASSPNRDTEAFF. The DNA for the CDR3 is TGTGCCAGCTCACCTAACAGGGACACTGAAGCTTTCTTT. The V gene is TRBV18, the J gene TRBJ1-1; tentative D call: TRBD1 (6 bases). Germline lookup yields CDR1 KGHSH and CDR2 LQKENI. V lost 3 bases and J 3 bases, leaving 8 bases between the germline ends. The CDR3 has 13 residues.